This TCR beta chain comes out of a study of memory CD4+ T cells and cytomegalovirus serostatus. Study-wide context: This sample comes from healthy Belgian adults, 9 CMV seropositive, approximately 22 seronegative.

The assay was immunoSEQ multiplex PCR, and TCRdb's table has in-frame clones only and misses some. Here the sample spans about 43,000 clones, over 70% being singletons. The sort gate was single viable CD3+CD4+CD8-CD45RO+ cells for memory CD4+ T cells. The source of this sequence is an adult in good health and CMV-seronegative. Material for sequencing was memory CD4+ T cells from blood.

The CDR3 reads CASSLVQAGNTEAFF. CDR3 nucleotides: TGTGCCAGCAGCTTAGTACAGGCCGGGAACACTGAAGCTTTCTTT. The genes are TRBV7-2 and TRBJ1-1; TRBD1 might be the D (5 bases). CDR1 is SGHTA and CDR2 is FQGNSA in the germline V gene. With 1 base removed from V and 1 base from J, the gap between germline ends came to 10 bases. The CDR3 is 15 residues long. Supplemented by reference TRBV7-2 and TRBJ1-1, the full variable domain reads GAGVSQSPSNKVTEKGKDVELRCDPISGHTALYWYRQSLGQGLEFLIYFQGNSAPDKSGLPSDRFSAERTGGSVSTLTIQRTQQEDSAVYLCASSLVQAGNTEAFFGQGTRLTVV.